Described below is a single T cell receptor beta chain sequence and its context. Using immunoSEQ multiplex PCR, the repertoire was profiled, and TCRdb retains in-frame clones only, with some absent. Among 150,000 to 200,000 clones listed, around 87% were seen once. The germline CDR1 and CDR2 sequences are KGHDR and SFDVKD. J gave up 2 bases and V 7 bases, and 7 bases lay outside the gene matches. The CDR3 has 15 amino acids. The sample belongs to a study of blood T cell repertoires in COVID-19. In the study overall: Both acute and convalescent COVID-19 samples were obtained from the United States, Italy and Spain. The cDNA or gDNA used as material had been derived from T cells, B-cell-depleted T cells, or PBMCs.

Sequencing was done on a sample of peripheral blood. This sequence was found in a man aged 55 to 69 with COVID-19, enrolled during active disease. The chain recombines TRBV24-1 with TRBJ2-7; the match to TRBD1 covers 10 bases. DNA of the CDR3: TGTGCCACCAGCCATCCCGGGACAGGGGCCTACGAGCAGTACTTC. Amino acids: CATSHPGTGAYEQYF.